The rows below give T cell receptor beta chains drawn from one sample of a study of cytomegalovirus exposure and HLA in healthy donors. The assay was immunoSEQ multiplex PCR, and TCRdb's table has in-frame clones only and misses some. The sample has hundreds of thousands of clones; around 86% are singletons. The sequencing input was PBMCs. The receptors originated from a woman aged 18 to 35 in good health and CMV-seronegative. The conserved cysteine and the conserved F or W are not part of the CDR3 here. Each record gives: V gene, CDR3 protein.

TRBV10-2,ASWTSGRAWGYEQY
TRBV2,ASRGTATNEKLF
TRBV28,ASSGWTGALNTEAF
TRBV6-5,ASTVLAGVTHTQY
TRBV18,ASSPLNLGTGNEQF
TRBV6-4,ASAFPRWSSYNEQF
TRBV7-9,ASSLGGTSGRAYEQY
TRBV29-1,SVARGSNQPQH
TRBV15,ATSREGQVLF
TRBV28,ASSRSFFRGPSYEQY